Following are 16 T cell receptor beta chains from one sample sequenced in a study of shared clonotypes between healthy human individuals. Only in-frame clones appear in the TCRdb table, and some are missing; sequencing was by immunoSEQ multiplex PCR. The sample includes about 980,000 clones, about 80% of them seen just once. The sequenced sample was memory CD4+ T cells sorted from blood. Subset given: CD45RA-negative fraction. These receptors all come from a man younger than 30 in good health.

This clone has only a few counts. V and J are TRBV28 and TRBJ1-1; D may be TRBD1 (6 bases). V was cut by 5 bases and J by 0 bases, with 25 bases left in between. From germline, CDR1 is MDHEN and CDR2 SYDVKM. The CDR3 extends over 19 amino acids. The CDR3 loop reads CASSPLRGPKGLMNTEAFF. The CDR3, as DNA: TGTGCCAGCAGTCCCCTCAGGGGACCTAAGGGCCTCATGAACACTGAAGCTTTCTTT.

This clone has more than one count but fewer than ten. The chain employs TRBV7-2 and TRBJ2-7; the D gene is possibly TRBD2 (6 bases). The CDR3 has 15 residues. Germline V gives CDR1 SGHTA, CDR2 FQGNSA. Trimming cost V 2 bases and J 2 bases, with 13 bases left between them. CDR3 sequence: CASSLRDLKAYEQYF. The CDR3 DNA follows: TGTGCCAGCAGCTTAAGGGACTTGAAGGCCTACGAGCAGTACTTC.

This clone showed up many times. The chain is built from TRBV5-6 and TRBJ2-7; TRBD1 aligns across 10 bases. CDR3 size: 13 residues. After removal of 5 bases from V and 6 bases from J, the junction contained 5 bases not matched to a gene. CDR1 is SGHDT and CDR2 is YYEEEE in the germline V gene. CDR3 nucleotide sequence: TGTGCCAGCAGGAGACAGGGGGCTTTCGAGCAGTACTTC. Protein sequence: CASRRQGAFEQYF.

This CDR3 reads CASSTQNRGNNQPQHF. In DNA form, the CDR3 reads TGTGCCAGTAGTACCCAGAATAGGGGGAACAATCAGCCCCAGCATTTT. J is TRBJ1-5 and V is TRBV19; TRBD1 is a possible D gene (6 bases). Trimming took 4 bases from V and 3 from J, leaving 16 bases between them. Germline values: CDR1 LNHDA, CDR2 SQIVND (reference sequence). The CDR3 covers 16 residues.

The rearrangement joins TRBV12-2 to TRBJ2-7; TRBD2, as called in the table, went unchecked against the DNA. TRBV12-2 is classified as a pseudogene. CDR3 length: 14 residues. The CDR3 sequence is CASRLAGRTYEQYF. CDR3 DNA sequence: TGTGCAAGTCGCTTAGCTGGGAGAACCTACGAGCAGTACTTC.

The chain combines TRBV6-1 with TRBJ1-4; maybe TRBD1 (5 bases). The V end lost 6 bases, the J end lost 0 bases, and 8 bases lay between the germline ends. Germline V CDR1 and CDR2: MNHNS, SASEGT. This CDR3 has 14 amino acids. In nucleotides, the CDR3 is TGTGCCAGCAGGGGGGGAGCAACTAATGAAAAACTGTTTTTT. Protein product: CASRGGATNEKLFF.

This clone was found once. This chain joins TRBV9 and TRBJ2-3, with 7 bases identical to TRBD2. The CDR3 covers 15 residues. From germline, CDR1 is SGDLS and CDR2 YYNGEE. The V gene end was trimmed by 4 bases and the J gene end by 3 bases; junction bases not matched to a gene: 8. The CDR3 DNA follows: TGTGCCAGCAGCCGCAAGAGTAGCGGGACAGATACGCAGTATTTT. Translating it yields CASSRKSSGTDTQYF.

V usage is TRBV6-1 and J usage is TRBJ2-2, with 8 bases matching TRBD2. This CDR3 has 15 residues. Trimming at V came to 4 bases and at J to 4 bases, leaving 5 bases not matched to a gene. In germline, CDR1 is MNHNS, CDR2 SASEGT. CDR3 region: CASSGPREVTGELFF. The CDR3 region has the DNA TGTGCCAGCAGTGGCCCGCGGGAGGTCACCGGGGAGCTGTTTTTT.

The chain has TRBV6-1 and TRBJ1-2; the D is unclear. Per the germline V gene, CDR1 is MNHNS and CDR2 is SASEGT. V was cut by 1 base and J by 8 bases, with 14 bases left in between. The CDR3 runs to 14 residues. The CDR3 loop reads CASSEERVLRGYTF. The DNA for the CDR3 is TGTGCCAGCAGTGAAGAGAGGGTGCTGAGAGGCTACACCTTC.

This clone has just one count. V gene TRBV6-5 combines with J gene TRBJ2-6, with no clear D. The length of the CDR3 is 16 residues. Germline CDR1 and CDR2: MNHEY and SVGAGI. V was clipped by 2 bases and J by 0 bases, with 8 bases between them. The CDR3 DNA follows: TGTGCCAGCAGTTACGGACGGAGCTCTGGGGCCAACGTCCTGACTTTC. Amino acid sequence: CASSYGRSSGANVLTF.

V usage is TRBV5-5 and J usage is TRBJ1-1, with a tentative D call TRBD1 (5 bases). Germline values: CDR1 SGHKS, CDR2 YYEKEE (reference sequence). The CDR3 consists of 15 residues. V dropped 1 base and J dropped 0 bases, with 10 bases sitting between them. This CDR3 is CASSLRGALNTEAFF. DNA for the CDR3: TGTGCCAGCAGCTTGAGGGGTGCCTTGAACACTGAAGCTTTCTTT.

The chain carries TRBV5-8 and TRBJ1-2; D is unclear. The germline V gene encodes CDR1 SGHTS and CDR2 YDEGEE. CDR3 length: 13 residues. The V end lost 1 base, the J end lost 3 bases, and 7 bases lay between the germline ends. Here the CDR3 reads CASSLRGYYGYTF. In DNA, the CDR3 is TGTGCCAGCAGCTTGCGGGGATACTATGGCTACACCTTC.

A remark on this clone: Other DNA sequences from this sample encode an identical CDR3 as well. CDR3 sequence (DNA): TGTGCCAGCAGCCTGCGTGCAGGCGAGCAGTTCTTC. Translating it yields CASSLRAGEQFF. The chain combines TRBV7-2 with TRBJ2-1; unclear D gene. The germline CDR1 and CDR2 sequences are SGHTA and FQGNSA. Trimming shortened V by 5 bases and J by 10 bases, and 12 bases separated the two germline ends. The CDR3 totals 12 residues.

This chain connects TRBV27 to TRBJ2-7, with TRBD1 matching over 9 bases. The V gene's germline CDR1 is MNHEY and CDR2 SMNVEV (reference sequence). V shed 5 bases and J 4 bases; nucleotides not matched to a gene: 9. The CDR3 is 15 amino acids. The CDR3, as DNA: TGTGCCAGCAGTCCATCGACAGGGGGGCCTTACGAGCAGTACTTC. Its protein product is CASSPSTGGPYEQYF.

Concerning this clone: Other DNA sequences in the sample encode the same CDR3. For the CDR3, the DNA is TGTGCCTGGAGTGTACAGGCCGGCTACACCTTC. This sequence encodes CAWSVQAGYTF. The V gene is TRBV30, the J gene TRBJ1-2; maybe TRBD1 (5 bases). CDR1 GTSNPN and CDR2 SVGIG come from the germline V gene (reference sequence). The CDR3 has 11 residues. The V end was cut by 0 bases, the J end by 8 bases, with 7 bases between.

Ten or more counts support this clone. The CDR3 DNA follows: TGTGCCAGTAGTGTGACAGGGAACAGCCAGCCCCAGCATTTT. Amino acid sequence: CASSVTGNSQPQHF. The chain couples TRBV19 to TRBJ1-5, with 7 bases lining up with TRBD1. Germline loops: CDR1 LNHDA, CDR2 SQIVND (reference sequence). Unmatched junction bases numbered 8, after V lost 5 bases and J lost 7 bases. The length of the CDR3 is 14 residues.